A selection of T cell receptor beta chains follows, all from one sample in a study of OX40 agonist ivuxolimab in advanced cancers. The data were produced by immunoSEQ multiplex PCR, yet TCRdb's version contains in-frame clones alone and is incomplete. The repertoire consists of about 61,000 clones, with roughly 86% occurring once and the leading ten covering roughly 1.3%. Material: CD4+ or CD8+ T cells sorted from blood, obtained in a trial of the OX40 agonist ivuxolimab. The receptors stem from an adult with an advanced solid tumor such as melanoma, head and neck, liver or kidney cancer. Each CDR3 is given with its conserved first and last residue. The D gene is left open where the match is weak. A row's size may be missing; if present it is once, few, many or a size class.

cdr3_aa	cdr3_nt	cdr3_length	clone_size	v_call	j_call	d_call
CASSHLVPTGGDRSYGYTF	TGCGCCAGCAGCCATTTGGTACCCACGGGGGGCGACAGGAGCTATGGCTACACCTTC	19	-	TRBV4-1	TRBJ1-2	-
CASSVNLAGSSYNEQFF	TGTGCCAGCAGCGTAAATCTAGCGGGGAGCTCCTACAATGAGCAGTTCTTC	17	-	TRBV9	TRBJ2-1	TRBD2
CASSPPGTGTGGYTF	TGTGCCAGCTCACCACCCGGGACAGGGACGGGTGGCTACACCTTC	15	-	TRBV18	TRBJ1-2	TRBD1
CASSFLPGQGFYEQYF	TGTGCCAGCAGTTTCTTGCCGGGTCAGGGGTTCTACGAGCAGTACTTC	16	-	TRBV6-8	TRBJ2-7	-
CASSLGRGGYNEQFF	TGTGCCAGCAGCTTAGGGCGGGGGGGTTACAATGAGCAGTTCTTC	15	-	TRBV7-8	TRBJ2-1	TRBD2
CASSEDRVYYEQYF	TGTGCCAGCAGCGAGGACAGGGTCTACTACGAGCAGTACTTC	14	-	TRBV11-2	TRBJ2-7	TRBD1
CASSVEGGRVTDTQYF	TGTGCCAGCAGCGTAGAGGGGGGGCGAGTCACAGATACGCAGTATTTT	16	-	TRBV7-2	TRBJ2-3	-
CASSPKLHDEQFF	TGTGCCAGCTCACCAAAACTACACGATGAGCAGTTCTTC	13	-	TRBV18	TRBJ2-1	-
CATSRGGSNEKLFF	TGTGCCACCAGCAGAGGGGGTTCCAATGAAAAACTGTTTTTT	14	-	TRBV15	TRBJ1-4	-
CASSEPPGSGGTDTQYF	TGTGCCAGCAGTGAACCCCCGGGTAGCGGGGGCACAGATACGCAGTATTTT	17	-	TRBV25-1	TRBJ2-3	TRBD2
CASSPRAGDTDTQYF	TGTGCCAGCAGCCCGAGGGCGGGTGACACAGATACGCAGTATTTT	15	-	TRBV9	TRBJ2-3	-
CASSYDRGMNTEAFF	TGTGCCAGCAGTTACGATAGGGGAATGAACACTGAAGCTTTCTTT	15	-	TRBV6-5	TRBJ1-1	-
CATSRGKTAISSYNEQFF	TGTGCCACCAGCAGAGGGAAGACAGCGATTAGCTCCTACAATGAGCAGTTCTTC	18	-	TRBV15	TRBJ2-1	-
CASSLGLAADTQYF	TGTGCCAGCAGCTTAGGGCTAGCGGCAGATACGCAGTATTTT	14	once	TRBV7-9	TRBJ2-3	TRBD2
CASSPTPGGNTEAFF	TGTGCCAGCTCACCGACCCCAGGGGGGAACACTGAAGCTTTCTTT	15	-	TRBV18	TRBJ1-1	TRBD1
CASSPLGGPSYEQYF	TGTGCCAGCTCACCCCTGGGGGGACCTTCTTACGAGCAGTACTTC	15	-	TRBV18	TRBJ2-7	-
CASSLRQVSGNTIYF	TGTGCCAGCTCACTAAGACAGGTCTCTGGAAACACCATATATTTT	15	-	TRBV18	TRBJ1-3	-
CASSLAVGSEAFF	TGTGCCAGCAGCTTGGCCGTAGGGAGTGAAGCTTTCTTT	13	-	TRBV5-8	TRBJ1-1	-
CASSYGQVNSPLHF	TGTGCCAGCTCTTATGGACAGGTTAATTCACCCCTCCACTTT	14	-	TRBV5-6	TRBJ1-6	TRBD1
CASSDRGTPIPEAFF	TGTGCCAGCAGTGATCGCGGGACACCGATCCCTGAAGCTTTCTTT	15	-	TRBV6-1	TRBJ1-1	-
CATSLGKQNNSPLHF	TGTGCCACCTCTCTAGGGAAACAGAATAATTCACCCCTCCACTTT	15	-	TRBV19	TRBJ1-6	-
CASSDFTGELFF	TGTGCCAGCAGTGATTTCACCGGGGAGCTGTTTTTT	12	-	TRBV2	TRBJ2-2	-